The 28 T cell receptor beta chains below were found in one sample sequenced in a study of CD8 T cells in Susac syndrome. Random hexamers primed reverse transcription of about 0.5 to 1 ug RNA. TCRdb used MiXCR to reprocess the immunoSEQ multiplex PCR reads, holding one entry per CDR3 protein. The data contain about 160,000 distinct CDR3 sequences, roughly nine tenths of them singletons. Input material: CD4+ T cells from PBMCs. These receptor sequences come from a human donor in good health.

This sequence joins TRBV24-1 and TRBJ2-1; D is tentatively TRBD1 or TRBD2 (5 bases each). V gave up 5 bases and J gave up 0 bases, with 10 bases separating them. The germline CDR1 and CDR2 sequences are KGHDR and SFDVKD. This CDR3 is built from 15 residues. CDR3 nucleotides: TGTGCCACCAGTGGAGGGACGGACTCCTACAATGAGCAGTTCTTC. Amino acid sequence: CATSGGTDSYNEQFF.

In DNA form, the CDR3 reads TGTGCCAGCAGACCCGGAGGGCCTAGTGGAGAGACCCAGTACTTC. Amino acids: CASRPGGPSGETQYF. J is TRBJ2-5 and V is TRBV5-4; TRBD2 might be the D (6 bases). This CDR3 comprises 15 residues. Germline V gene data show CDR1 as SGHNT and CDR2 as YYREEE (reference sequence). The V end was cut by 5 bases, the J end by 4 bases, with 18 bases between.

This clonotype appeared a few times. This chain joins TRBV7-2 and TRBJ1-2; D remains unclear. With 1 base removed from V and 4 bases from J, the gap between germline ends came to 7 bases. CDR3 length: 13 amino acids. The V gene's germline CDR1 is SGHTA and CDR2 FQGNSA. CDR3 loop: CASSLGGGYGYTF. The CDR3 DNA follows: TGTGCCAGCAGCTTAGGTGGCGGCTATGGCTACACCTTC.

This clonotype was found once. This chain links TRBV9 with TRBJ2-5; TRBD1 might be the D (6 bases). Germline CDR1 reads SGDLS; CDR2 reads YYNGEE. The CDR3 totals 14 residues. The V end was cut by 0 bases, the J end by 5 bases, with 11 bases between. The CDR3 protein is CASSVAQGRETQYF. The CDR3 DNA is TGTGCCAGCAGCGTAGCACAGGGCAGGGAGACCCAGTACTTC.

In nucleotides, the CDR3 is TGTGCCAGCAGTTTCGAGGGTTACAATGAGCAGTTCTTC. The encoded protein is CASSFEGYNEQFF. The chain recombines TRBV27 with TRBJ2-1; D is perhaps TRBD2 (5 bases). Trimming removed 3 bases from V and 4 bases from J, with 7 bases in between. CDR1 MNHEY and CDR2 SMNVEV come from the germline V gene (reference sequence). The CDR3 consists of 13 residues.

The CDR3 spells CASSFRLAGGRKTQYF. The CDR3 DNA reads as TGTGCCAGCAGTTTCAGACTAGCGGGAGGGCGGAAGACCCAGTACTTC. V usage is TRBV28 and J usage is TRBJ2-5; 14 bases align to TRBD2. CDR3 length: 16 amino acids. J was trimmed by 6 bases and V by 3 bases; bases with no gene match: 6. CDR1 and CDR2 (germline): MDHEN, SYDVKM.

The J gene is TRBJ1-3, the V gene TRBV12-3 or TRBV12-4; unclear D gene. The CDR3 runs to 13 residues. Trimming took 2 bases from V and 4 from J, leaving 6 bases between them. The CDR3 region has the DNA TGTGCCAGCAGTTTAAGGATAGGAAACACCATATATTTT. Residues: CASSLRIGNTIYF.

V is TRBV18 and J is TRBJ2-7; D is unresolved. V was clipped by 1 base and J by 6 bases, with 4 bases between them. Germline assignment: CDR1 KGHSH and CDR2 LQKENI. The CDR3 spans 11 residues. The CDR3 DNA reads TGTGCCAGCTCACCACGGGTCGAGCAGTACTTC. Its protein product is CASSPRVEQYF.

The chain is built from TRBV10-2 and TRBJ2-5; weak D call: TRBD2 (5 bases). The CDR3 loop spans 13 amino acids. The V gene lost 8 bases and the J gene lost 5 bases, with 15 bases spanning the gap. The V gene's germline CDR1 is WSHSY and CDR2 SAAADI. CDR3 bases: TGCGCCAGCCGTCAAGAGGGTACGGAGACCCAGTACTTC. It codes for CASRQEGTETQYF.

This chain links TRBV2 with TRBJ1-5, with TRBD1 as a possible D gene (6 bases). Germline CDR1 and CDR2: SNHLY and FYNNEI. CDR3 length: 15 amino acids. V lost 8 bases to trimming and J lost 0 bases, with 14 bases between them. CDR3 region: CASQRTANSNQPQHF. CDR3 in DNA: TGTGCCAGCCAGAGGACAGCTAATAGCAATCAGCCCCAGCATTTT. Full variable domain (rest looked up from reference TRBV2 and TRBJ1-5): EPEVTQTPSHQVTQMGQEVILRCVPISNHLYFYWYRQILGQKVEFLVSFYNNEISEKSEIFDDQFSVERPDGSNFTLKIRSTKLEDSAMYFCASQRTANSNQPQHFGDGTRLSIL.

The chain uses TRBV28 and TRBJ2-7; 10 bases line up with TRBD1. Germline V gene lookup returns CDR1 MDHEN and CDR2 SYDVKM. V dropped 6 bases and J dropped 5; count of bases not matched to a gene: 10. CDR3 size: 15 residues. DNA for the CDR3: TGTGCCAGCAGACCACAGGGACAGGGGAAGGACGAGCAGTACTTC. Protein sequence: CASRPQGQGKDEQYF.

The count of this clonotype is one. The rearrangement uses TRBV5-6 and TRBJ2-1; TRBD2 is a possible D gene (6 bases). There are 16 residues in the CDR3. Germline CDR1 reads SGHDT; CDR2 reads YYEEEE. The ends were cut back, 1 base at V and 2 bases at J, with 13 bases in the middle. The CDR3 reads CASSLRRDLPYNEQFF. DNA of the CDR3: TGTGCCAGCAGCTTGCGGCGGGACCTCCCCTACAATGAGCAGTTCTTC.

This chain joins TRBV7-2 and TRBJ2-7; TRBD2 agrees at 8 bases. After removal of 3 bases from V and 4 bases from J, the junction contained 8 bases not matched to a gene. CDR1 SGHTA and CDR2 FQGNSA come from the germline V gene. The CDR3 loop spans 15 amino acids. Written as DNA, the CDR3 is TGTGCCAGCAGCTTCCCGGGACTAGGTGCATACGAGCAGTACTTC. It yields the protein CASSFPGLGAYEQYF.

This sequence joins TRBV7-9 and TRBJ2-2; 8 bases line up with TRBD1. Germline lookup yields CDR1 SEHNR and CDR2 FQNEAQ (reference sequence). The CDR3 contains 14 residues. The trim removed 6 bases at V and 4 bases at J, leaving 4 bases unmatched. CDR3 sequence: CASRGQVTTGELFF. For the CDR3, the DNA is TGTGCCAGCAGGGGACAGGTGACCACCGGGGAGCTGTTTTTT.

The chain links TRBV19 to TRBJ1-2, with D perhaps TRBD1 (5 bases). Germline loops: CDR1 LNHDA, CDR2 SQIVND (reference sequence). The CDR3 loop spans 12 amino acids. V lost 5 bases, J lost 3 bases, and 7 bases lay in between. CDR3 sequence reads: CASSQGDYGYTF. DNA for the CDR3: TGTGCCAGTAGTCAGGGAGACTATGGCTACACCTTC.

The chain links TRBV2 to TRBJ2-7; D is unclear. The germline gives CDR1 SNHLY, CDR2 FYNNEI. This CDR3 is built from 12 residues. Trimming cost V 7 bases and J 2 bases, with 9 bases left between them. CDR3 amino acids: CASIFRAYEQYF. The CDR3 nucleotides read TGTGCCAGCATTTTCCGGGCCTACGAGCAGTACTTC.

CDR3 coding DNA: TGTGCCAGCAGCTTATTTCCGGGGACGGACTATGGCTACACCTTC. Translated: CASSLFPGTDYGYTF. The V call is TRBV7-2, the J call TRBJ1-2; possibly TRBD1 for D (5 bases). Germline V gene lookup returns CDR1 SGHTA and CDR2 FQGNSA. With 2 bases removed from V and 3 bases from J, the gap between germline ends came to 13 bases. The CDR3 length is 15 residues.

The J gene is TRBJ2-7, the V gene TRBV29-1, with 8 bases that match TRBD1. V was clipped by 8 bases and J by 5 bases; unmatched bases: 8. This CDR3 is 12 amino acids long. Germline V gives CDR1 SQVTM, CDR2 ANQGSEA. CDR3 sequence: CSTTGALDEQYF. DNA of the CDR3: TGCAGCACGACAGGGGCGCTGGACGAGCAGTACTTC.

V and J are TRBV28 and TRBJ2-5, with 8 bases matching TRBD1. The germline V gene has CDR1 MDHEN and CDR2 SYDVKM. This CDR3 contains 15 residues. V gave up 6 bases and J gave up 3 bases; unmatched junction bases: 9. CDR3 nucleotide sequence: TGTGCCAGCAGCGGAGCTGGGGACAGGAAAGAGACCCAGTACTTC. It translates to CASSGAGDRKETQYF. The full variable domain, in which reference TRBV28 and TRBJ2-5 provide the parts outside the CDR3, is DVKVTQSSRYLVKRTGEKVFLECVQDMDHENMFWYRQDPGLGLRLIYFSYDVKMKEKGDIPEGYSVSREKKERFSLILESASTNQTSMYLCASSGAGDRKETQYFGPGTRLLVL.

This clonotype was recorded a few times. The chain couples TRBV6-2 or TRBV6-3 to TRBJ1-2; D gene uncertain. This CDR3 contains 12 residues. Germline-derived CDR1 and CDR2 are MNHEY and SVGEGT. V was cut by 5 bases and J by 8 bases, with 12 bases left in between. In DNA form, the CDR3 reads TGTGCCAGCAGTGATTACCTGGGAGGCTACACCTTC. Amino acids: CASSDYLGGYTF.

V and J are TRBV24-1 and TRBJ2-2; D call uncertain. The germline gives CDR1 KGHDR, CDR2 SFDVKD. V was shortened by 0 bases and J by 6 bases, with 13 bases between the two germline ends. The CDR3 spans 16 residues. The CDR3 sequence is CATSDLGIGFSGELFF. CDR3 bases: TGTGCCACCAGTGATTTGGGGATTGGGTTCTCCGGGGAGCTGTTTTTT.

The chain carries TRBV18 and TRBJ2-7; 11 bases line up with TRBD2. Germline loops: CDR1 KGHSH, CDR2 LQKENI. CDR3 length: 18 residues. Trimming took 5 bases from V and 0 from J; bases not matched to a gene: 12. This CDR3 is CASSSSGTSGSLSYEQYF. The CDR3 DNA reads TGTGCCAGCTCATCCTCCGGGACTAGCGGCTCCCTCTCCTACGAGCAGTACTTC.

The chain couples TRBV30 to TRBJ1-2; 7 bases align to TRBD1. Looked up from germline, CDR1 is GTSNPN and CDR2 is SVGIG (reference sequence). The CDR3 consists of 14 residues. J gave up 5 bases and V 0 bases, and 6 bases lay outside the gene matches. This CDR3 is CAWSVTGRSYGYTF. CDR3 bases: TGTGCCTGGAGTGTGACAGGGAGATCTTATGGCTACACCTTC. Combining the CDR3 with reference TRBV30 and TRBJ1-2 gives the whole variable domain SQTIHQWPATLVQPVGSPLSLECTVEGTSNPNLYWYRQAAGRGLQLLFYSVGIGQISSEVPQNLSASRPQDRQFILSSKKLLLSDSGFYLCAWSVTGRSYGYTFGSGTRLTVV.

This clonotype was seen only a few times. The rearrangement uses TRBV14 and TRBJ1-1, with unresolved D. The length of the CDR3 is 13 residues. The V and J ends lost 2 bases and 1 base respectively, with 5 bases between them. Germline V lookup: CDR1 SGHDN, CDR2 FVKESK. CDR3 loop: CASSQNRNTEAFF. CDR3 coding DNA: TGTGCCAGCAGCCAAAACAGGAACACTGAAGCTTTCTTT.

The genes are TRBV6-1 and TRBJ2-5; 8 bases fit TRBD2. V trimming: 6 bases; J trimming: 5 bases; junction bases outside the gene matches: 14. CDR1 MNHNS and CDR2 SASEGT come from the germline V gene. The CDR3 is made up of 16 amino acids. CDR3 residues: CASSPIGAGGGETQYF. The CDR3 DNA follows: TGTGCCAGCAGCCCTATCGGGGCGGGGGGCGGGGAGACCCAGTACTTC.

V gene TRBV29-1 combines with J gene TRBJ1-2, with 10 bases aligning to TRBD1. This CDR3 contains 11 residues. In germline, CDR1 is SQVTM, CDR2 ANQGSEA. The V and J ends lost 6 bases and 7 bases, in that order; junction bases with no gene match: 2. This chain's CDR3 is CSVWTGGGYTF. The DNA for the CDR3 is TGCAGCGTATGGACAGGGGGTGGCTACACCTTC.

This chain connects TRBV19 to TRBJ2-5; 11 positions match TRBD2. Germline trimming cut 4 bases from V and 0 bases from J; bases unmatched to any gene: 1. The CDR3 is 15 amino acids. CDR1 and CDR2 (germline): LNHDA, SQIVND (reference sequence). The CDR3 is CASSKTSGNQETQYF. CDR3 nucleotide sequence: TGTGCCAGTAGTAAGACTAGCGGGAACCAAGAGACCCAGTACTTC.

The rearrangement uses TRBV29-1 and TRBJ2-2, with unresolved D. This CDR3 is built from 11 residues. Germline CDR1 SQVTM, CDR2 ANQGSEA. V was pared by 4 bases and J by 5 bases, with 5 bases between. The CDR3 sequence is CSVVGTGELFF. Here the CDR3 DNA reads TGCAGCGTTGTTGGGACCGGGGAGCTGTTTTTT.